This TCR beta chain was sequenced during a study of spatial heterogeneity in lung cancer. As for the study in general: Follow-up PBMC specimens underwent sequencing when available; their median timing was about two years after resection. Sequencing consistently turned up more beta-chain sequences than alpha-chain sequences.

This clonotype was observed a few times. The sample's time point: blood at routine non-recurrence follow-up after resection. Tumor, nontumor lung or frozen PBMC supplied whole RNA, sequenced without sorting. Trimming stripped 8 bases from V and 2 bases from J, with 21 bases between. Per germline, CDR1 SEHNR and CDR2 FQNEAQ (reference sequence). The CDR3 is made up of 16 amino acids. Via MiXCR, TCRdb re-called the 5' RACE reads, giving one row per CDR3 protein. The sample carries around 18,000 distinct CDR3 sequences, 9.2% recorded once. The gene calls are TRBV7-9 and TRBJ2-5; D is possibly TRBD2 (6 bases). The sample in question was PBMCs, obtained at follow-up. The sequence came from a male donor with early-stage non-small cell lung cancer. Here the CDR3 DNA reads TGTGCCAGCGCCCCAAGATCGGGGGACTTACAAGAGACCCAGTACTTC. Translating it yields CASAPRSGDLQETQYF.